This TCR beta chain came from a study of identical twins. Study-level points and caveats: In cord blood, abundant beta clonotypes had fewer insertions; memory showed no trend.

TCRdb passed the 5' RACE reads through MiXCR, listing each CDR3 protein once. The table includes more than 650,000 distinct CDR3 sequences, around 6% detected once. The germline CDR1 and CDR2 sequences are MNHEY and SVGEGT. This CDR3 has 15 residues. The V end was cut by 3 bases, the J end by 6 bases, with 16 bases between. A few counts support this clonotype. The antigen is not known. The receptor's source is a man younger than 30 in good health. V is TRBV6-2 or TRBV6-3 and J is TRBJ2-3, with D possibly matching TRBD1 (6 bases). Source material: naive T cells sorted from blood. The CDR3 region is CASSYGGRSRDTQYF. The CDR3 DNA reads TGTGCCAGCAGTTATGGGGGCAGAAGCAGGGATACGCAGTATTTT.